These T cell receptor beta chains were read from a single sample in a study of cytomegalovirus exposure and HLA in healthy donors. The repertoire was sequenced with immunoSEQ multiplex PCR; TCRdb's copy has only in-frame clones and lacks some. The data show 83,000 or so clones, with about 75% seen just once and roughly a tenth held by the top ten. Sequencing was performed on PBMCs. The receptors originated from a man aged 25-45 years in good health and CMV-seropositive. The CDR3 runs from the conserved cysteine through the conserved F or W. The order of the fields is J gene, V gene, D gene, CDR3 protein, CDR3 DNA. D genes are given only for firm matches.

TRBJ2-5	TRBV20-1	-	CSAAGGTQYF	TGCAGTGCCGCCGGGGGGACCCAGTACTTC
TRBJ2-5	TRBV19	-	CASRDPRGTQYF	TGTGCCAGTAGGGACCCCAGGGGGACCCAGTACTTC
TRBJ1-5	TRBV28	TRBD1	CASRYRQGRFGGNRPQHF	TGTGCCAGCAGGTATAGACAGGGGCGCTTTGGGGGCAATCGGCCCCAGCATTTT
TRBJ2-6	TRBV7-3	TRBD1	CASSSGQAYSGANVLTF	TGTGCCAGCAGCTCGGGACAGGCGTACTCTGGGGCCAACGTCCTGACTTTC
TRBJ1-5	TRBV7-3	TRBD1	CASSGDRGLSNQPQHF	TGTGCCAGCAGCGGGGACAGGGGGCTGAGCAATCAGCCCCAGCATTTT
TRBJ2-2	TRBV19	-	CASRVGQNTGELFF	TGTGCCAGTAGGGTGGGACAGAACACCGGGGAGCTGTTTTTT
TRBJ2-5	TRBV5-1	-	CASSAAIQETQYF	TGCGCCAGCAGCGCGGCTATCCAAGAGACCCAGTACTTC
TRBJ2-1	TRBV15	-	CATSRMRTDGPKFF	TGTGCCACCAGTAGAATGCGGACAGACGGACCGAAGTTCTTC
TRBJ2-1	TRBV15	-	CATSSLAHEQFF	TGTGCCACCAGCAGTCTAGCCCATGAGCAGTTCTTC
TRBJ1-2	TRBV2	TRBD1	CAINLSGTAKSGYTF	TGTGCCATCAATCTTTCCGGGACAGCGAAGAGTGGCTACACCTTC
TRBJ2-2	TRBV13	-	CASSLGLRLRSSTGELFF	TGTGCCAGCAGCTTAGGCCTAAGACTGCGGTCCTCTACCGGGGAGCTGTTTTTT